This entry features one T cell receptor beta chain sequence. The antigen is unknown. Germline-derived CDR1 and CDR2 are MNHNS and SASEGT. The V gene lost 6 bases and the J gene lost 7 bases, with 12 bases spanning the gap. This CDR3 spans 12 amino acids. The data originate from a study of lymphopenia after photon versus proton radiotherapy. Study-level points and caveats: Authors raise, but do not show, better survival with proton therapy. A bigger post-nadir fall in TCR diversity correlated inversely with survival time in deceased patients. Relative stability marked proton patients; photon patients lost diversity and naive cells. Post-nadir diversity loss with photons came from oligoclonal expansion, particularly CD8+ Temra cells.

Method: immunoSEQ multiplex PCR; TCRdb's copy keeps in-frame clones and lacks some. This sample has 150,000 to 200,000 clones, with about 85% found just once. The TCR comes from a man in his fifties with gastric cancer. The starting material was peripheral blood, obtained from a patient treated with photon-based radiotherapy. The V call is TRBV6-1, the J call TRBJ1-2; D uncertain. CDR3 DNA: TGTGCCAGCAGCGCGTCGTTTTTTGGCTACACCTTC. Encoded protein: CASSASFFGYTF.